This TCR beta chain originates from a study of blood T cell repertoires in COVID-19. Germline loops: CDR1 SGHNT, CDR2 YYREEE (reference sequence). The ends lost 0 bases at V and 7 bases at J; junction bases unmatched: 3. The CDR3 totals 15 residues. The data were produced by immunoSEQ multiplex PCR, yet TCRdb's version contains in-frame clones alone and is incomplete. The sample has some 700,000 clones, 75% to 90% seen once; the top ten hold about 0.24%. The V call is TRBV5-4, the J call TRBJ2-1; 11 positions match TRBD2. The clonotype comes from a woman under 30 with acute or convalescent COVID-19. Sequenced input: peripheral blood. The CDR3 here is CASSLAPSGGNEQFF. CDR3 in DNA: TGTGCCAGCAGCTTGGCTCCTAGCGGGGGGAATGAGCAGTTCTTC.